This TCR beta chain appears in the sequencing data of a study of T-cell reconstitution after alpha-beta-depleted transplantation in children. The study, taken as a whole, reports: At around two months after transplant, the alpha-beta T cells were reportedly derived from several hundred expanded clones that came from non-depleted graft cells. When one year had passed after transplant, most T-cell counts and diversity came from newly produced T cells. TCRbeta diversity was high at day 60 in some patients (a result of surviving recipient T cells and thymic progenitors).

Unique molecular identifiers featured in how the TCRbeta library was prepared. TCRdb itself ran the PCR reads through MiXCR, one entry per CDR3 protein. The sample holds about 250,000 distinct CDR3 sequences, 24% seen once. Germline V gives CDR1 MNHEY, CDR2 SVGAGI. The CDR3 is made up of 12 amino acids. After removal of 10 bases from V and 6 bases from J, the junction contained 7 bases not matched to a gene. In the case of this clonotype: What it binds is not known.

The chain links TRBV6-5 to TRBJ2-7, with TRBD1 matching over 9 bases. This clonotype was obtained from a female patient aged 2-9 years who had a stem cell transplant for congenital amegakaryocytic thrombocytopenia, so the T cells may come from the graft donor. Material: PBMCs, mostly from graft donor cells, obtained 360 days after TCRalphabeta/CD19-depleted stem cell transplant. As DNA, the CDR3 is TGTGCCACCCACAGGGGGCTTGGCGAGCAGTACTTC. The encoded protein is CATHRGLGEQYF.